This T cell receptor (beta chain) was profiled in a study of blood T cell repertoires in COVID-19. Data came from immunoSEQ multiplex PCR; TCRdb stores just in-frame clones and leaves some out. Of under 65,000 clones listed, 75% to 90% were seen once; the top ten hold 1% to 1.5%. V lost 1 base and J lost 2, with 7 bases in between. The CDR3 length is 14 residues. Germline-derived CDR1 and CDR2 are SGHTA and FQGNSA. What was sequenced was peripheral blood. The sequence was obtained from a man in his sixties with acute or convalescent COVID-19. The genes are TRBV7-2 and TRBJ2-3; D perhaps matches TRBD2 (6 bases). The CDR3 region has the DNA TGTGCCAGCAGCTTAGGCGGGATCACAGATACGCAGTATTTT. Translation gives CASSLGGITDTQYF.